Listed below are T cell receptor beta chains from one sample, sequenced in a study of OX40 agonist ivuxolimab in advanced cancers. TCRdb's table, derived via immunoSEQ multiplex PCR, lists solely in-frame clones and lacks some. This repertoire shows tens of thousands of clones, roughly 90% found once; its top ten account for 0.8% to 1%. The sequencing used CD4+ or CD8+ T cells sorted from blood, collected in a trial of the OX40 agonist ivuxolimab. The receptors shown here come from an adult with an advanced solid tumor such as melanoma, head and neck, liver or kidney cancer. Both conserved end residues are part of each CDR3. The order of the fields is clone size, J gene, D gene, V gene, CDR3 protein, CDR3 DNA. D genes are given only for firm matches. The size field is filled for only some rows; it gives once, few, many or a size class.

clone size: .; J gene: TRBJ2-1; D gene: .; V gene: TRBV5-1; CDR3 protein: CASSLRDSDNEQFF; CDR3 DNA: TGCGCCAGCAGCCTCCGGGACTCTGACAATGAGCAGTTCTTC
clone size: .; J gene: TRBJ1-3; D gene: .; V gene: TRBV28; CDR3 protein: CASSFGGTFGNTIYF; CDR3 DNA: TGTGCCAGCAGTTTCGGAGGGACTTTTGGAAACACCATATATTTT
clone size: .; J gene: TRBJ2-1; D gene: TRBD1; V gene: TRBV7-6; CDR3 protein: CASSRRTGDGNEQFF; CDR3 DNA: TGTGCCAGCAGCCGTCGGACAGGGGATGGAAATGAGCAGTTCTTC
clone size: .; J gene: TRBJ2-5; D gene: .; V gene: TRBV5-1; CDR3 protein: CASSLAQGQETQYF; CDR3 DNA: TGCGCCAGCAGCTTGGCACAGGGTCAAGAGACCCAGTACTTC
clone size: .; J gene: TRBJ2-5; D gene: TRBD2; V gene: TRBV7-2; CDR3 protein: CASSSETATSGETQYF; CDR3 DNA: TGTGCCAGCAGCTCAGAAACGGCGACTAGCGGGGAGACCCAGTACTTC
clone size: .; J gene: TRBJ2-7; D gene: .; V gene: TRBV12-5; CDR3 protein: CASGSQTGRKEYEQYF; CDR3 DNA: TGTGCTAGTGGTTCACAGACAGGAAGAAAGGAATACGAGCAGTACTTC
clone size: .; J gene: TRBJ2-5; D gene: .; V gene: TRBV2; CDR3 protein: CASRRQVETQYF; CDR3 DNA: TGTGCCAGCAGAAGGCAGGTAGAGACCCAGTACTTC
clone size: .; J gene: TRBJ1-1; D gene: TRBD1; V gene: TRBV9; CDR3 protein: CASSGGGTGDTEAFF; CDR3 DNA: TGTGCCAGCAGTGGAGGGGGGACAGGGGACACTGAAGCTTTCTTT
clone size: .; J gene: TRBJ1-5; D gene: .; V gene: TRBV4-2; CDR3 protein: CASSQDGQRNQPQHF; CDR3 DNA: TGTGCCAGCAGCCAAGATGGCCAAAGAAATCAGCCCCAGCATTTT
clone size: few; J gene: TRBJ2-7; D gene: .; V gene: TRBV5-1; CDR3 protein: CASSLGGAQTSGEQYF; CDR3 DNA: TGCGCCAGCAGCTTGGGAGGGGCCCAAACCTCGGGCGAGCAGTACTTC
clone size: once; J gene: TRBJ2-7; D gene: TRBD1; V gene: TRBV27; CDR3 protein: CASSQDRGQGEQYF; CDR3 DNA: TGTGCCAGCAGTCAGGACAGGGGGCAGGGTGAGCAGTACTTC
clone size: .; J gene: TRBJ2-1; D gene: TRBD2; V gene: TRBV11-3; CDR3 protein: CASSVGLAVYNEQFF; CDR3 DNA: TGTGCCAGCAGCGTTGGACTAGCAGTTTACAATGAGCAGTTCTTC
clone size: few; J gene: TRBJ1-1; D gene: TRBD1; V gene: TRBV30; CDR3 protein: CAWNRQGEAFF; CDR3 DNA: TGTGCCTGGAACCGACAGGGTGAGGCTTTCTTT
clone size: .; J gene: TRBJ2-5; D gene: .; V gene: TRBV29-1; CDR3 protein: CSAGTKETQYF; CDR3 DNA: TGCAGCGCCGGGACCAAAGAGACCCAGTACTTC
clone size: .; J gene: TRBJ1-1; D gene: .; V gene: TRBV10-3; CDR3 protein: CAISEQPRNTEAFF; CDR3 DNA: TGTGCCATCAGTGAGCAACCGCGAAACACTGAAGCTTTCTTT
clone size: once; J gene: TRBJ2-1; D gene: TRBD2; V gene: TRBV27; CDR3 protein: CASRPNELAGPWSEQFF; CDR3 DNA: TGTGCCAGCAGACCAAACGAACTAGCGGGACCCTGGAGTGAGCAGTTCTTC
clone size: few; J gene: TRBJ1-5; D gene: .; V gene: TRBV6-6; CDR3 protein: CASSYRTVSNQPQHF; CDR3 DNA: TGTGCCAGCAGTTACCGAACAGTTAGCAATCAGCCCCAGCATTTT
clone size: .; J gene: TRBJ2-2; D gene: TRBD1; V gene: TRBV7-2; CDR3 protein: CASSWDRGKLFF; CDR3 DNA: TGTGCCAGCAGCTGGGACAGGGGGAAGCTGTTTTTT
clone size: .; J gene: TRBJ2-2; D gene: TRBD2; V gene: TRBV5-4; CDR3 protein: CASSFGGGAGELFF; CDR3 DNA: TGTGCCAGCAGCTTTGGCGGGGGTGCCGGGGAGCTGTTTTTT
clone size: .; J gene: TRBJ1-1; D gene: .; V gene: TRBV2; CDR3 protein: CASSGGGGWTEAFF; CDR3 DNA: TGTGCCAGCAGTGGGGGAGGGGGGTGGACTGAAGCTTTCTTT
clone size: .; J gene: TRBJ2-3; D gene: .; V gene: TRBV27; CDR3 protein: CASSLSWDTLSTDTQYF; CDR3 DNA: TGTGCCAGCAGTTTATCCTGGGACACCTTAAGCACAGATACGCAGTATTTT
clone size: .; J gene: TRBJ2-7; D gene: .; V gene: TRBV5-1; CDR3 protein: CASSSGGQNYEQYF; CDR3 DNA: TGCGCCAGCAGCTCGGGTGGACAGAACTACGAGCAGTACTTC
clone size: once; J gene: TRBJ1-4; D gene: .; V gene: TRBV7-2; CDR3 protein: CASSYRGEKLFF; CDR3 DNA: TGTGCCAGCAGCTACAGAGGAGAAAAACTGTTTTTT
clone size: .; J gene: TRBJ1-2; D gene: .; V gene: TRBV5-1; CDR3 protein: CASSLAVGPSYGYTF; CDR3 DNA: TGCGCCAGCAGCTTGGCGGTGGGACCGTCCTATGGCTACACCTTC
clone size: .; J gene: TRBJ1-1; D gene: .; V gene: TRBV19; CDR3 protein: CASSEARMNTEAFF; CDR3 DNA: TGTGCCAGTAGTGAAGCACGGATGAACACTGAAGCTTTCTTT
clone size: .; J gene: TRBJ2-3; D gene: TRBD1; V gene: TRBV5-1; CDR3 protein: CASSLEWAGGSDTQYF; CDR3 DNA: TGCGCCAGCAGCTTGGAGTGGGCAGGGGGCTCGGATACGCAGTATTTT
clone size: .; J gene: TRBJ1-5; D gene: .; V gene: TRBV28; CDR3 protein: CASSLSAGFNQPQHF; CDR3 DNA: TGTGCCAGCAGTTTGTCTGCAGGGTTCAATCAGCCCCAGCATTTT
clone size: few; J gene: TRBJ2-5; D gene: .; V gene: TRBV5-1; CDR3 protein: CASSLSRGDQETQYF; CDR3 DNA: TGCGCCAGCAGCTTGTCCAGGGGTGATCAAGAGACCCAGTACTTC
clone size: .; J gene: TRBJ1-5; D gene: .; V gene: TRBV10-3; CDR3 protein: CATAASLKVDQPQHF; CDR3 DNA: TGTGCCACCGCGGCAAGCCTTAAAGTAGATCAGCCCCAGCATTTT
clone size: .; J gene: TRBJ2-2; D gene: .; V gene: TRBV9; CDR3 protein: CASSVSGLNTGELFF; CDR3 DNA: TGTGCCAGCAGCGTCTCGGGCTTGAACACCGGGGAGCTGTTTTTT
clone size: .; J gene: TRBJ2-3; D gene: .; V gene: TRBV2; CDR3 protein: CASSSSTSADTQYF; CDR3 DNA: TGTGCCAGCAGTTCGTCGACTTCTGCAGATACGCAGTATTTT
clone size: .; J gene: TRBJ2-5; D gene: TRBD2; V gene: TRBV9; CDR3 protein: CASSAGLATEETQYF; CDR3 DNA: TGTGCCAGCAGCGCCGGACTAGCGACGGAAGAGACCCAGTACTTC
clone size: .; J gene: TRBJ1-2; D gene: .; V gene: TRBV7-9; CDR3 protein: CASSRRDGNYGYTF; CDR3 DNA: TGTGCCAGCAGCCGCCGGGACGGAAACTATGGCTACACCTTC
clone size: .; J gene: TRBJ2-7; D gene: .; V gene: TRBV20-1; CDR3 protein: CSASSDEQYF; CDR3 DNA: TGCAGTGCTAGTAGCGACGAGCAGTACTTC
clone size: .; J gene: TRBJ1-2; D gene: .; V gene: TRBV28; CDR3 protein: CASIKMGANYGYTF; CDR3 DNA: TGTGCCAGCATAAAGATGGGGGCTAACTATGGCTACACCTTC
clone size: .; J gene: TRBJ2-5; D gene: .; V gene: TRBV11-2; CDR3 protein: CASSLDGANQETQYF; CDR3 DNA: TGTGCCAGCAGCTTAGACGGCGCGAACCAAGAGACCCAGTACTTC
clone size: .; J gene: TRBJ1-4; D gene: .; V gene: TRBV6-1; CDR3 protein: CASSSWEEKLFF; CDR3 DNA: TGTGCCAGCTCCTCCTGGGAGGAAAAACTGTTTTTT
clone size: .; J gene: TRBJ2-7; D gene: .; V gene: TRBV20-1; CDR3 protein: CSALISYEQYF; CDR3 DNA: TGCAGTGCTCTAATATCCTACGAGCAGTACTTC
clone size: .; J gene: TRBJ1-5; D gene: .; V gene: TRBV18; CDR3 protein: CASSPATVPNQPQHF; CDR3 DNA: TGTGCCAGCTCACCAGCCACGGTTCCTAATCAGCCCCAGCATTTT
clone size: .; J gene: TRBJ2-3; D gene: TRBD1; V gene: TRBV5-1; CDR3 protein: CASSTGQGATSDTQYF; CDR3 DNA: TGCGCCAGCAGCACCGGACAGGGGGCGACTTCCGATACGCAGTATTTT
clone size: .; J gene: TRBJ2-1; D gene: .; V gene: TRBV11-2; CDR3 protein: CASSLDRNNEQFF; CDR3 DNA: TGTGCCAGCAGCTTAGACAGAAACAATGAGCAGTTCTTC
clone size: .; J gene: TRBJ2-7; D gene: TRBD1; V gene: TRBV7-2; CDR3 protein: CASRYRGLNPYEQYF; CDR3 DNA: TGTGCCAGCAGGTACAGGGGGCTTAACCCTTACGAGCAGTACTTC
clone size: .; J gene: TRBJ1-5; D gene: .; V gene: TRBV6-1; CDR3 protein: CASISVPQGGQPQHF; CDR3 DNA: TGTGCCAGTATTTCGGTCCCGCAGGGAGGTCAGCCCCAGCATTTT
clone size: .; J gene: TRBJ1-2; D gene: .; V gene: TRBV11-2; CDR3 protein: CASTPGWGYGYTF; CDR3 DNA: TGTGCCAGCACCCCGGGGTGGGGGTACGGCTACACCTTC
clone size: .; J gene: TRBJ2-3; D gene: TRBD2; V gene: TRBV28; CDR3 protein: CASRASGRARADTQYF; CDR3 DNA: TGTGCCAGCAGGGCTAGCGGGAGGGCCCGCGCAGATACGCAGTATTTT
clone size: .; J gene: TRBJ2-3; D gene: .; V gene: TRBV28; CDR3 protein: CASSLRGDTQYF; CDR3 DNA: TGTGCCAGCAGTTTAAGGGGAGATACGCAGTATTTT
clone size: .; J gene: TRBJ1-4; D gene: TRBD1; V gene: TRBV28; CDR3 protein: CASSLIWDRGRGATNEKLFF; CDR3 DNA: TGTGCCAGCAGTTTAATATGGGACAGGGGGCGCGGGGCAACTAATGAAAAACTGTTTTTT
clone size: few; J gene: TRBJ2-2; D gene: TRBD1; V gene: TRBV10-2; CDR3 protein: CASSIAWDSANTGELFF; CDR3 DNA: TGCGCCAGCAGTATCGCATGGGACAGCGCTAACACCGGGGAGCTGTTTTTT
clone size: .; J gene: TRBJ1-1; D gene: TRBD1; V gene: TRBV6-1; CDR3 protein: CASSGTGGAGGF; CDR3 DNA: TGTGCCAGCAGTGGGACAGGGGGCGCTGGGGGCTTT
clone size: .; J gene: TRBJ1-3; D gene: TRBD1; V gene: TRBV5-1; CDR3 protein: CASSLVGQGSGNTIYF; CDR3 DNA: TGCGCCAGCAGCTTGGTTGGACAGGGTTCCGGAAACACCATATATTTT
clone size: .; J gene: TRBJ1-2; D gene: TRBD1; V gene: TRBV9; CDR3 protein: CASSVGGQTNYGYTF; CDR3 DNA: TGTGCCAGCAGCGTAGGGGGACAGACTAACTATGGCTACACCTTC
clone size: .; J gene: TRBJ2-1; D gene: TRBD2; V gene: TRBV27; CDR3 protein: CASSLWGRGDEQFF; CDR3 DNA: TGTGCCAGCAGTTTATGGGGGAGGGGCGATGAGCAGTTCTTC
clone size: .; J gene: TRBJ1-2; D gene: .; V gene: TRBV27; CDR3 protein: CASSLRGAYRGGYTF; CDR3 DNA: TGTGCCAGCAGTTTAAGGGGGGCTTATCGGGGTGGCTACACCTTC